This T cell receptor (beta chain) was recovered during a study of PD-1 blockade in mismatch repair-deficient tumors. Overall study findings and caveats: After pembrolizumab, tumor-resident clones rose rapidly, then generally contracted before radiologic responses.

In the case of this clone: As yet, its antigen is unknown.

Deletions cut 4 bases from V and 2 bases from J, with 9 bases between. From germline, CDR1 is SGHDN and CDR2 FVKESK. The CDR3 spans 14 residues. Sequencing was performed with immunoSEQ multiplex PCR; in TCRdb, only in-frame clones are kept and a portion is missing. The repertoire has roughly 130,000 clones, around nine tenths of them found once; the top ten carry approximately 12%. This TCR derives from an adult with mismatch repair-deficient cancer. The chain has TRBV14 and TRBJ2-1; possibly TRBD1 or TRBD2 for D (5 bases each). Sequencing used peripheral blood, obtained approximately 73 weeks after starting pembrolizumab. CDR3 residues: CASSRGVPYNEQFF. The CDR3 DNA sequence: TGTGCCAGCAGCCGAGGGGTTCCCTACAATGAGCAGTTCTTC.